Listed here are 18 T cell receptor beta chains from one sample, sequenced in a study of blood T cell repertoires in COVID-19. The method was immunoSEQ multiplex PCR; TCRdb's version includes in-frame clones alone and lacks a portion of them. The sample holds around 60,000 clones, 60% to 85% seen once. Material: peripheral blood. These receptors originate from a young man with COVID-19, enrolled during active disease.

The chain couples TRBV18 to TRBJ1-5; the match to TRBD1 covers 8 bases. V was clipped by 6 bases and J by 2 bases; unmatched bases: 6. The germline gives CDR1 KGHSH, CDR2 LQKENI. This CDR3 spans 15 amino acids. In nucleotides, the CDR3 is TGTGCCAGCTCGCTGGGACAGGCCCGCAATCAGCCCCAGCATTTT. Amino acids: CASSLGQARNQPQHF.

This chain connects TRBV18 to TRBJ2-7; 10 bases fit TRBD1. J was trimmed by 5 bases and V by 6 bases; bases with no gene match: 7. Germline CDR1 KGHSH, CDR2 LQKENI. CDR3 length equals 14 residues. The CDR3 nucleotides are TGTGCCAGCTCCCGACGACAGGGGGCCGACGAGCAGTACTTC. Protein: CASSRRQGADEQYF.

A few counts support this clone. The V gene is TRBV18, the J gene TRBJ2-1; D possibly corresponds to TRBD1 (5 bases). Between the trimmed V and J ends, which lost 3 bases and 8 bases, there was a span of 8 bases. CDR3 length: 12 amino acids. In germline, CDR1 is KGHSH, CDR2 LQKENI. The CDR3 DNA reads TGTGCCAGCTCACCTCGGACATATGAGCAGTTCTTC. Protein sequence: CASSPRTYEQFF.

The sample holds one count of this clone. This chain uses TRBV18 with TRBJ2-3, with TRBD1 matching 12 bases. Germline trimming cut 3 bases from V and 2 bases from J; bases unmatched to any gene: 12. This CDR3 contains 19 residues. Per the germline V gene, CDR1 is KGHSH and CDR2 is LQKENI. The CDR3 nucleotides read TGTGCCAGCTCACCGGGACAGGGGGCTCCTGTGATATACACAGATACGCAGTATTTT. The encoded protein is CASSPGQGAPVIYTDTQYF.

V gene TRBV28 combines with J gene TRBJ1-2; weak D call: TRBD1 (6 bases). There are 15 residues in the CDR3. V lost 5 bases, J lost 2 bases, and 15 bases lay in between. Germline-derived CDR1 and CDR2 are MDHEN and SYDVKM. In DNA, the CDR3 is TGTGCCAGCAGTGCGCTGACAGGTGGGAACTATGGCTACACCTTC. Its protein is CASSALTGGNYGYTF.

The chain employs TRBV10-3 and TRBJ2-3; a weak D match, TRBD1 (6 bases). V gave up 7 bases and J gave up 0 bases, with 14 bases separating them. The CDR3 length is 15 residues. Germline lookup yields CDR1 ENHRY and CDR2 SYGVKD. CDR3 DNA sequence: TGTGCCATCAATGGGGGCTGGGAGAGCACAGATACGCAGTATTTT. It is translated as CAINGGWESTDTQYF.

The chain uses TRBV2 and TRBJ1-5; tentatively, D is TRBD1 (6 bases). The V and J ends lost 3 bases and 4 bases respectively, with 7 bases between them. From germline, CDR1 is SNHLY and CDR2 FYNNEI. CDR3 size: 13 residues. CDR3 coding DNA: TGTGCCAGCAGTGAGGGGGCAAATCAGCCCCAGCATTTT. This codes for CASSEGANQPQHF.

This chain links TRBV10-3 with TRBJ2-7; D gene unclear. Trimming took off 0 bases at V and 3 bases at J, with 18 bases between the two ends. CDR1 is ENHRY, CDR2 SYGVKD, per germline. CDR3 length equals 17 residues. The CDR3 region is CAISESKLRSRNYEQYF. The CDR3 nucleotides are TGTGCCATCAGTGAGTCGAAATTGAGGTCCCGCAACTACGAGCAGTACTTC.

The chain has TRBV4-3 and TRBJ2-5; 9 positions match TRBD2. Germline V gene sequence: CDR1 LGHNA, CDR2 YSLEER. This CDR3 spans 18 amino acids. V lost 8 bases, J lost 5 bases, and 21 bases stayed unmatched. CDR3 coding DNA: TGCGCCAGCTGCCTTAGCGGGGGAGGGCGGTTTGGGTGGGAGACCCAGTACTTC. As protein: CASCLSGGGRFGWETQYF.

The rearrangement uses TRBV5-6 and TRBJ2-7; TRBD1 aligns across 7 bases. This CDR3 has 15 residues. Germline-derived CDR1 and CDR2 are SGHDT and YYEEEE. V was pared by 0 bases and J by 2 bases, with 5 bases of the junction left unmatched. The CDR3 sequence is CASSLGDRNAYEQYF. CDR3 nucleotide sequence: TGTGCCAGCAGCTTGGGGGACAGAAACGCCTACGAGCAGTACTTC.

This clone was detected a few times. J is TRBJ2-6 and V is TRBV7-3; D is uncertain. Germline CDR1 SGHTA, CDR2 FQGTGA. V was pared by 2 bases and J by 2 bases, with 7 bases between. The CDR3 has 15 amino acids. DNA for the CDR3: TGTGCCAGCAGCTTAGGAGAGGCTGGGGCCAACGTCCTGACTTTC. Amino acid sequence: CASSLGEAGANVLTF.

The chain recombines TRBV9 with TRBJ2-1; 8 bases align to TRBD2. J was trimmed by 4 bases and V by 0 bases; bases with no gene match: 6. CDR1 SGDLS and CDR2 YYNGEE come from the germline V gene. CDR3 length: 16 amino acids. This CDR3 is CASSVASGGLYNEQFF. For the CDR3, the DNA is TGTGCCAGCAGCGTAGCCAGCGGGGGACTTTACAATGAGCAGTTCTTC.

Here the CDR3 DNA reads TGTGCCAGTAGTATAGGGCCGGGAGGCTTAGGTAGCAATGAGCAGTTCTTC. Encoded protein: CASSIGPGGLGSNEQFF. The rearrangement joins TRBV19 to TRBJ2-1, with TRBD2 matching 7 bases. CDR3 length: 17 residues. The germline V gene has CDR1 LNHDA and CDR2 SQIVND (reference sequence). V was clipped by 1 base and J by 6 bases; unmatched bases: 12.

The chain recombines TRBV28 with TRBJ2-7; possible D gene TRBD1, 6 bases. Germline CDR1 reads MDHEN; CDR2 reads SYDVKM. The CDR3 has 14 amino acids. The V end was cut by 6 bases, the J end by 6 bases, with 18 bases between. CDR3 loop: CASSLATAGVEQYF. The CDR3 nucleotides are TGTGCCAGCAGCTTGGCTACAGCAGGGGTCGAGCAGTACTTC.

The CDR3 spells CASSQDIGQGSHEQFF. The DNA of the CDR3 is TGTGCCAGCAGCCAAGATATCGGACAGGGTAGCCATGAGCAGTTCTTC. The J gene is TRBJ2-1, the V gene TRBV3-1 (or the pseudogene TRBV3-2), with TRBD1 matching 8 bases. Trimming cost V 0 bases and J 8 bases; bases outside gene matches: 9. Germline CDR1 and CDR2: LGHDT and YNNKEL (reference sequence). This CDR3 comprises 16 residues.

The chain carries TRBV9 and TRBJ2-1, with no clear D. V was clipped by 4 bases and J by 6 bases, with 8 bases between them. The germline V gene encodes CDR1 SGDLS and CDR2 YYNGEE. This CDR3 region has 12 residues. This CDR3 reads CASSPLLNEQFF. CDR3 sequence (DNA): TGTGCCAGCAGCCCCCTCCTCAATGAGCAGTTCTTC.

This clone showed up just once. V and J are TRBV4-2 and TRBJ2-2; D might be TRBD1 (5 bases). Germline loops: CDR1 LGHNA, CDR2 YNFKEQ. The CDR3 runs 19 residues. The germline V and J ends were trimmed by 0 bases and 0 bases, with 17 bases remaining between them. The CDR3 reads CASSQDDRSTVANTGELFF. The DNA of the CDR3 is TGTGCCAGCAGCCAAGATGACAGAAGCACCGTCGCGAACACCGGGGAGCTGTTTTTT.

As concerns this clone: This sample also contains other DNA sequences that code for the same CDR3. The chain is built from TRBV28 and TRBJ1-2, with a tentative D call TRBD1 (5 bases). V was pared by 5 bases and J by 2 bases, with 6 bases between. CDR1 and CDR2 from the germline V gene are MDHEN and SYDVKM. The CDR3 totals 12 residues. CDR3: CASSRQNYGYTF. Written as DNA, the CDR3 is TGTGCCAGCAGTAGACAGAACTATGGCTACACCTTC.